The 15 T cell receptor beta chains given below trace back to one sample, sequenced in a study of cytomegalovirus exposure and HLA in healthy donors. The PCR used 60 Vbeta and 13 Jbeta primers. TCRdb keeps only in-frame clones here, not all; method: immunoSEQ multiplex PCR. This table holds 100,000 to 150,000 clones, around 80% found once. The sequenced material came from PBMCs. These receptor sequences come from a female donor in good health and CMV-seronegative.

This clone appeared a few times. Other DNA sequences in the sample encode the same CDR3. J is TRBJ1-5 and V is TRBV6-1; D possibly corresponds to TRBD1 (5 bases). Germline V gene data show CDR1 as MNHNS and CDR2 as SASEGT. Trimming took off 2 bases at V and 4 bases at J, with 6 bases between the two ends. The CDR3 has 13 amino acids. The CDR3 reads CASSEQGNQPQHF. In DNA form, the CDR3 reads TGTGCCAGCAGTGAACAGGGAAATCAGCCCCAGCATTTT.

V is TRBV7-9 and J is TRBJ1-1; 8 positions match TRBD1. After removal of 5 bases from V and 0 bases from J, the junction contained 5 bases not matched to a gene. Looked up from germline, CDR1 is SEHNR and CDR2 is FQNEAQ (reference sequence). The CDR3 is 15 amino acids. The CDR3 here is CASSGRQGMNTEAFF. The CDR3 DNA follows: TGTGCCAGCAGCGGAAGACAGGGGATGAACACTGAAGCTTTCTTT.

V and J are TRBV6-5 and TRBJ2-3, with 7 positions matching TRBD2. V lost 2 bases to trimming and J lost 5 bases; unmatched junction nucleotides: 7. This CDR3 is 15 amino acids long. Germline V gives CDR1 MNHEY, CDR2 SVGAGI. CDR3 bases: TGTGCCAGCAGTTACCCATCGGGGGGATTAGATACGCAGTATTTT. Amino acid sequence: CASSYPSGGLDTQYF.

The chain employs TRBV18 and TRBJ2-5; 7 positions agree with TRBD1. The DNA matches TRBJ2-7 better at its end, which makes the J call doubtful. Germline CDR1 reads KGHSH; CDR2 reads LQKENI. CDR3 length: 13 residues. The CDR3 DNA sequence: TGTGCCAGCGCGACAGGGAAGGGGGTCGAGCAGTACTTC. It yields the protein CASATGKGVEQYF.

Remarks on this clone: Other DNA sequences in this sample translate to the same CDR3. The chain employs TRBV28 and TRBJ2-7; TRBD2 agrees at 9 bases. The CDR3 consists of 15 residues. Germline assignment: CDR1 MDHEN and CDR2 SYDVKM. V lost 2 bases to trimming and J lost 2 bases; unmatched junction nucleotides: 4. The CDR3 nucleotides read TGTGCCAGCAGTTTAGGGGCGGGAGGGACCTACGAGCAGTACTTC. Protein: CASSLGAGGTYEQYF.

The chain recombines TRBV29-1 with TRBJ2-3; TRBD1 matches at 7 bases. This CDR3 comprises 16 residues. Germline-derived CDR1 and CDR2 are SQVTM and ANQGSEA. Trimming cost V 6 bases and J 3 bases; bases outside gene matches: 15. The CDR3 protein is CSVEPTDRVWTDTQYF. In DNA form, the CDR3 reads TGCAGCGTGGAACCCACCGACAGGGTCTGGACAGATACGCAGTATTTT.

This sequence joins TRBV27 and TRBJ2-3; 8 bases line up with TRBD1. The V gene end was trimmed by 3 bases and the J gene end by 5 bases; junction bases not matched to a gene: 7. This CDR3 is 15 amino acids long. CDR1 is MNHEY and CDR2 is SMNVEV in the germline V gene (reference sequence). The CDR3 sequence: CASSFRTGTVDTQYF. CDR3 DNA: TGTGCCAGCAGTTTCAGGACAGGGACCGTAGATACGCAGTATTTT.

CDR3 amino acids: CASSLVRGTYNEQFF. The CDR3 DNA sequence: TGTGCCAGCAGCTTAGTGAGGGGGACATACAATGAGCAGTTCTTC. The genes are TRBV7-6 and TRBJ2-1; a weak D match, TRBD1 (6 bases). This CDR3 is 15 amino acids long. Trimming shortened V by 1 base and J by 4 bases, and 11 bases separated the two germline ends. The germline gives CDR1 SGHVS, CDR2 FNYEAQ.

The chain is built from TRBV19 and TRBJ2-1; 9 positions match TRBD2. The CDR3 runs 16 residues. Germline assignment: CDR1 LNHDA and CDR2 SQIVND (reference sequence). Unmatched junction bases numbered 4, after V lost 3 bases and J lost 1 base. Written as DNA, the CDR3 is TGTGCCAGTAGTATTCTAGCGGGAAAATCCTACAATGAGCAGTTCTTC. Amino acids: CASSILAGKSYNEQFF.

The chain joins TRBV2 to TRBJ2-7; 11 bases are shared with TRBD2. The CDR3 loop spans 14 amino acids. Trimming removed 6 bases from V and 6 bases from J; junction bases left unmatched: 7. Looked up from germline, CDR1 is SNHLY and CDR2 is FYNNEI. In DNA, the CDR3 is TGTGCCAGCAGGGTTATAGCGGGAGGGGGCGAGCAGTACTTC. Amino acids: CASRVIAGGGEQYF.

This clone has only a few counts. The V and J genes are TRBV4-2 and TRBJ1-1; tentative D call: TRBD1 (6 bases). Germline CDR1 reads LGHNA; CDR2 reads YNFKEQ. This CDR3 region has 14 residues. V was cut by 4 bases and J by 4 bases, with 13 bases left in between. CDR3 loop: CASSLNQGSTEAFF. CDR3 DNA: TGTGCCAGCAGCCTGAACCAGGGGTCCACTGAAGCTTTCTTT.

The chain has TRBV27 and TRBJ2-1; D call uncertain. The CDR3 has 10 residues. Germline CDR1 and CDR2: MNHEY and SMNVEV (reference sequence). V was clipped by 3 bases and J by 10 bases, with 4 bases between them. CDR3 nucleotide sequence: TGTGCCAGCAGTTTCCGGGAGCAGTTCTTC. This translates into CASSFREQFF.

J is TRBJ2-5 and V is TRBV7-2; 9 nucleotides match TRBD2. Per germline, CDR1 SGHTA and CDR2 FQGNSA. The trim removed 6 bases at V and 5 bases at J, leaving 16 bases unmatched. There are 17 residues in the CDR3. The CDR3 sequence: CASRSPWTSVEGETQYF. The DNA of the CDR3 is TGTGCCAGCAGGTCGCCCTGGACTAGCGTAGAGGGGGAGACCCAGTACTTC.

The chain joins TRBV30 to TRBJ1-5; D possibly corresponds to TRBD1 (6 bases). The CDR3 consists of 12 residues. From germline, CDR1 is GTSNPN and CDR2 SVGIG (reference sequence). V lost 7 bases, J lost 5 bases, and 12 bases lay in between. CDR3: CAFNRADQPQHF. The CDR3 nucleotides are TGTGCCTTTAACAGGGCGGATCAGCCCCAGCATTTT.

The genes are TRBV5-1 and TRBJ2-3; 12 bases line up with TRBD2. The V segment lost 0 bases and the J segment 4 bases; nucleotides outside the gene matches: 6. The CDR3 consists of 17 residues. Per germline, CDR1 SGHRS and CDR2 YFSETQ. CDR3 nucleotide sequence: TGCGCCAGCAGCTTGGGGAGACTAGCGGGAGTGGCAGATACGCAGTATTTT. It yields the protein CASSLGRLAGVADTQYF.